Reported below is one T cell receptor (beta chain). Its antigen is unknown. The DNA ends 3 residues before the CDR3 does, and the rest of the CDR3 is filled in from the germline J gene. The sample belongs to a study of T cell clonality in common variable immunodeficiency. Overall study findings and caveats: CVID patient heterogeneity limited repertoire-clinical complication correlations. Common variable immunodeficiency TCR beta sequences reportedly had fewer deletions and N-nucleotide insertions.

The CDR3 spans 15 residues. V was trimmed by 6 bases and J by 1 base, leaving 13 bases between them. Germline values: CDR1 SGHAT, CDR2 FQNNGV. Aged 9 to 64 years, CVID subjects averaged approximately 36 years old. CVID subjects had received replacement immunoglobulin for at least one year. TCRdb's copy holds only in-frame clones and misses some; the assay was immunoSEQ multiplex PCR. Recorded here are fewer than 35,000 clones, none singletons. Specimen: peripheral blood mononuclear cells. This rearrangement joins TRBV11-2 to TRBJ1-5; the D gene is possibly TRBD1 (5 bases). This TCR came from a human donor with common variable immunodeficiency. CDR3 sequence: CASSATGDSNQPQHF. CDR3 DNA, as far as it was read: TGTGCCAGCAGTGCGACGGGGGACAGCAATCAGCCC.